Shown below are 31 T cell receptor beta chains from a single sample sequenced in a study of CD8+ T cells in alopecia areata. The sequencing template was cDNA reverse transcribed from extracted RNA. Using immunoSEQ multiplex PCR, the repertoire was profiled, and TCRdb retains in-frame clones only, with some absent. The table records a few thousand clones, around two thirds of them present only once. Sequenced sample: skin. The receptor set was obtained from a human donor in good health.

This chain uses TRBV27 with TRBJ1-5; no clear D gene. The CDR3 runs 14 residues. Trimming removed 9 bases from V and 3 bases from J, with 15 bases in between. Germline CDR1 reads MNHEY; CDR2 reads SMNVEV (reference sequence). The CDR3 bases are TGTGCCAGTTTATTGGGAGCCATCAATCAGCCCCAGCATTTT. As protein: CASLLGAINQPQHF.

The chain recombines TRBV10-2 with TRBJ2-1; D ambiguous. With 6 bases removed from V and 0 bases from J, the gap between germline ends came to 6 bases. The CDR3 spans 13 residues. Germline CDR1 is WSHSY and CDR2 is SAAADI. Here the CDR3 DNA reads TGCGCCAGCAGGGCCAGCTCCTACAATGAGCAGTTCTTC. The encoded protein is CASRASSYNEQFF.

This sequence joins TRBV4-2 and TRBJ2-7; D possibly corresponds to TRBD1 (6 bases). Trimming cost V 0 bases and J 5 bases, with 14 bases left between them. Germline lookup yields CDR1 LGHNA and CDR2 YNFKEQ. The CDR3 runs to 15 residues. This CDR3 reads CASSQDGRGMNEQYF. CDR3 sequence (DNA): TGTGCCAGCAGCCAAGATGGCAGGGGCATGAACGAGCAGTACTTC.

The chain joins TRBV4-2 to TRBJ2-1; D is ambiguous. This CDR3 comprises 14 residues. Germline V CDR1 and CDR2: LGHNA, YNFKEQ. The ends were cut back, 2 bases at V and 4 bases at J, with 9 bases in the middle. CDR3 amino acids: CASSQPETYNEQFF. CDR3 nucleotides: TGTGCCAGCAGCCAACCTGAAACGTACAATGAGCAGTTCTTC.

V is TRBV1 and J is TRBJ2-5; the table gives TRBD2 as D, unverified against the DNA. TRBV1 is annotated as a pseudogene. The CDR3 loop spans 17 amino acids. DNA of the CDR3: TGCACCAGCAGCCAAGCTCGGCCTAGCGGGGGACAAGAGACCCAGTACTTC. Protein product: CTSSQARPSGGQETQYF.

The chain links TRBV5-4 to TRBJ2-6; tentative D call: TRBD2 (6 bases). V dropped 2 bases and J dropped 8 bases, with 11 bases sitting between them. Germline V gives CDR1 SGHNT, CDR2 YYREEE (reference sequence). CDR3 size: 14 residues. DNA for the CDR3: TGTGCCAGCAGCTTCGATGGAGGGCCCAACGTCCTGACTTTC. Protein: CASSFDGGPNVLTF.

Here the CDR3 reads CASIGPGGANYGYTF. CDR3 nucleotide sequence: TGTGCCAGCATAGGGCCGGGGGGAGCTAACTATGGCTACACCTTC. The gene calls are TRBV6-4 and TRBJ1-2, with D tentatively TRBD1 (5 bases). Trimming removed 7 bases from V and 0 bases from J, with 15 bases in between. Germline CDR1 and CDR2: MRHNA and SNTAGT. This CDR3 contains 15 residues.

The chain carries TRBV6-5 and TRBJ2-3; TRBD2 is a possible D gene (6 bases). CDR1 is MNHEY and CDR2 is SVGAGI in the germline V gene. The CDR3 contains 14 residues. V lost 8 bases and J lost 0, with 12 bases in between. CDR3: CASAGLLSTDTQYF. CDR3 DNA sequence: TGTGCCAGCGCGGGACTCCTTAGCACAGATACGCAGTATTTT.

Of note for this clone: Other DNA sequences in the sample encode the same CDR3. This chain connects TRBV6-5 to TRBJ2-5; 7 bases agree with TRBD2. This CDR3 contains 13 residues. Trimming at V came to 5 bases and at J to 4 bases, leaving 4 bases not matched to a gene. In germline, CDR1 is MNHEY, CDR2 SVGAGI. DNA of the CDR3: TGTGCCAGCAGTCGGACTAGTCGAGAGACCCAGTACTTC. Protein product: CASSRTSRETQYF.

This clone appeared a few times. This CDR3 is also generated by other DNA sequences in the sample. J is TRBJ2-5 and V is TRBV30, with TRBD2 identical over 8 bases. The V gene end was trimmed by 2 bases and the J gene end by 5 bases; junction bases not matched to a gene: 7. CDR1 and CDR2 from the germline V gene are GTSNPN and SVGIG (reference sequence). The CDR3 runs 14 residues. DNA of the CDR3: TGTGCCTGGAGTCGGGGGGGGGCTCGGGAGACCCAGTACTTC. Its translation: CAWSRGGARETQYF.

The rearrangement joins TRBV6-4 to TRBJ1-1; D call uncertain. This CDR3 contains 13 residues. The V gene lost 2 bases and the J gene lost 1 base, with 5 bases spanning the gap. The V gene's germline CDR1 is MRHNA and CDR2 SNTAGT. The CDR3 nucleotides read TGTGCCAGCAGTGACCAGCCGAACACTGAAGCTTTCTTT. This translates into CASSDQPNTEAFF.

The J gene is TRBJ1-6, the V gene TRBV25-1; D is undetermined. This CDR3 comprises 16 residues. Per the germline V gene, CDR1 is MGHDK and CDR2 is SYGVNS. The V and J ends lost 3 bases and 7 bases respectively, with 16 bases between them. In nucleotides, the CDR3 is TGTGCCAGCAGTGACAGCCTGAGCTGGGGAAATTCACCCCTCCACTTT. This translates into CASSDSLSWGNSPLHF.

The V call is TRBV5-5, the J call TRBJ2-7; the match to TRBD1 covers 9 bases. Germline CDR1 is SGHKS and CDR2 is YYEKEE (reference sequence). The CDR3 is made up of 14 amino acids. The ends lost 0 bases at V and 7 bases at J; junction bases unmatched: 5. The CDR3 loop reads CASSLVQGAGEQYF. In nucleotides, the CDR3 is TGTGCCAGCAGCTTGGTACAGGGGGCTGGGGAGCAGTACTTC.

This clone has only a few counts. The rearrangement joins TRBV6-6 to TRBJ2-2; no reliable D call. Trimming took off 0 bases at V and 6 bases at J, with 5 bases between the two ends. The CDR3 is 13 residues long. Germline V lookup: CDR1 MNHNY, CDR2 SVGAGI (reference sequence). CDR3 amino acids: CASSYSGSGELFF. The CDR3 DNA sequence: TGTGCCAGCAGTTACTCGGGGTCCGGGGAGCTGTTTTTT.

The J gene is TRBJ2-3, the V gene TRBV7-1; D gene ambiguous. TRBV7-1 is treated as an ORF (open reading frame) with a function not yet certain. V dropped 4 bases and J dropped 4 bases, with 12 bases sitting between them. The CDR3 runs to 14 residues. CDR3 protein: CASSLELGPDTQYF. The CDR3 DNA sequence: TGTGCCAGCAGCTTAGAGCTAGGGCCAGATACGCAGTATTTT.

The chain joins TRBV25-1 to TRBJ2-1; TRBD2 might be the D (5 bases). V was cut by 3 bases and J by 6 bases, with 18 bases left in between. Germline CDR1 and CDR2: MGHDK and SYGVNS. The CDR3 runs to 16 residues. Here the CDR3 DNA reads TGTGCCAGCAGTGAGGGTTTAGCGTATTCTATCAATGAGCAGTTCTTC. This sequence encodes CASSEGLAYSINEQFF.

The chain has TRBV19 and TRBJ1-1; D not certain. CDR3 length: 15 residues. V shed 8 bases and J shed 9 bases, with 25 bases lying between them. Germline-derived CDR1 and CDR2 are LNHDA and SQIVND (reference sequence). In nucleotides, the CDR3 is TGTGCCAGTGCCCGGACGGAGGGCTCAACACCCAAAGCTTTCTTT. Translation: CASARTEGSTPKAFF.

V gene TRBV7-9 combines with J gene TRBJ2-1; D uncertain. Trimming shortened V by 3 bases and J by 1 base, and 16 bases separated the two germline ends. CDR1 and CDR2 (germline): SEHNR, FQNEAQ (reference sequence). The CDR3 contains 17 residues. CDR3 sequence reads: CASSFPPGFRSYNEQFF. The CDR3 DNA is TGTGCCAGCAGCTTTCCACCGGGTTTTCGATCCTACAATGAGCAGTTCTTC.

The chain combines TRBV4-1 with TRBJ2-2, with 7 bases identical to TRBD2. Trimming removed 0 bases from V and 4 bases from J; junction bases left unmatched: 11. Germline CDR1 reads MGHRA; CDR2 reads YSYEKL. The length of the CDR3 is 18 residues. The CDR3 bases are TGCGCCAGCAGCCAAGAAGGCGGGGGTGCCCTCCCCACCGGGGAGCTGTTTTTT. This encodes CASSQEGGGALPTGELFF.

V gene TRBV7-9 combines with J gene TRBJ2-6, with a possible D match to TRBD2 (5 bases). CDR3 length: 19 residues. Trimming took off 4 bases at V and 5 bases at J, with 24 bases between the two ends. Germline V gene sequence: CDR1 SEHNR, CDR2 FQNEAQ (reference sequence). The CDR3 here is CASSYGGYHEQSRANVLTF. The CDR3 DNA sequence: TGTGCCAGCAGCTATGGAGGATACCATGAACAAAGTCGGGCCAACGTCCTGACTTTC. Supplemented by reference TRBV7-9 and TRBJ2-6, the full variable domain reads DTGVSQNPRHKITKRGQNVTFRCDPISEHNRLYWYRQTLGQGPEFLTYFQNEAQLEKSRLLSDRFSAERPKGSFSTLEIQRTEQGDSAMYLCASSYGGYHEQSRANVLTFGAGSRLTVL.

The V call is TRBV18, the J call TRBJ1-2; D is unclear. Germline loops: CDR1 KGHSH, CDR2 LQKENI. This CDR3 is built from 13 residues. Deletions cut 2 bases from V and 7 bases from J, with 11 bases between. CDR3 sequence (DNA): TGTGCCAGCTCACCAACCGGGTTTTTTGGCTACACCTTC. Translating gives CASSPTGFFGYTF.

The chain links TRBV30 to TRBJ2-5; the match to TRBD2 covers 9 bases. V gave up 8 bases and J gave up 7 bases; unmatched junction bases: 5. Germline assignment: CDR1 GTSNPN and CDR2 SVGIG (reference sequence). The CDR3 has 11 amino acids. CDR3 region: CAASGVATQYF. CDR3 coding DNA: TGTGCCGCTAGCGGGGTAGCGACCCAGTACTTC.

V is TRBV7-9 and J is TRBJ2-3; TRBD2 aligns across 10 bases. V lost 5 bases, J lost 4 bases, and 15 bases stayed unmatched. Germline values: CDR1 SEHNR, CDR2 FQNEAQ (reference sequence). The CDR3 covers 18 residues. The CDR3 here is CASSNPSGGVGRADTQYF. CDR3 sequence (DNA): TGTGCCAGCAGCAACCCTAGCGGGGGCGTTGGTCGCGCAGATACGCAGTATTTT.

The rearrangement links TRBV7-2 to TRBJ2-1, with 9 positions matching TRBD1. Germline V gives CDR1 SGHTA, CDR2 FQGNSA. CDR3 length equals 15 residues. Trimming at V came to 4 bases and at J to 3 bases, leaving 4 bases not matched to a gene. The CDR3 nucleotides read TGTGCCAGCAGCTCTGGACAGGGGAACTACAATGAGCAGTTCTTC. It codes for CASSSGQGNYNEQFF. The full variable domain, rest sourced from reference TRBV7-2 and TRBJ2-1, is GAGVSQSPSNKVTEKGKDVELRCDPISGHTALYWYRQSLGQGLEFLIYFQGNSAPDKSGLPSDRFSAERTGGSVSTLTIQRTQQEDSAVYLCASSSGQGNYNEQFFGPGTRLTVL.

This clone was seen just once. V and J are TRBV29-1 and TRBJ1-1; 7 nucleotides align to TRBD1. V lost 4 bases, J lost 4 bases, and 9 bases stayed unmatched. Germline V CDR1 and CDR2: SQVTM, ANQGSEA. The length of the CDR3 is 14 residues. The CDR3: CSVAPGQRTTEAFF. The CDR3 DNA follows: TGCAGCGTTGCCCCGGGACAGAGAACCACTGAAGCTTTCTTT.

V and J are TRBV20-1 and TRBJ2-5, with D uncertain. V was shortened by 5 bases and J by 1 base, with 2 bases between the two germline ends. The CDR3 totals 10 residues. Germline V gives CDR1 DFQATT, CDR2 SNEGSKA (reference sequence). The CDR3 DNA follows: TGCAGTGCTGTCCAAGAGACCCAGTACTTC. Translation gives CSAVQETQYF.

In its sample, this clone was seen a few times. This sequence joins TRBV29-1 and TRBJ2-1; D may be TRBD2 (6 bases). CDR1 is SQVTM, CDR2 ANQGSEA, per germline. CDR3 length: 13 residues. V lost 6 bases, J lost 4 bases, and 13 bases lay in between. CDR3 sequence: CSVVLADYNEQFF. The DNA of the CDR3 is TGCAGCGTCGTATTAGCGGATTACAATGAGCAGTTCTTC.

The genes are TRBV19 and TRBJ1-5, with D possibly TRBD1 on 5 matching bases. The CDR3 is made up of 13 amino acids. V was pared by 7 bases and J by 9 bases, with 16 bases between. CDR1 LNHDA and CDR2 SQIVND come from the germline V gene (reference sequence). DNA of the CDR3: TGTGCCAGTAAGCGAGAGGGCCAGGGGCCCCAGCATTTT. Residues: CASKREGQGPQHF.

The V gene is TRBV18, the J gene TRBJ2-7, with D uncertain. The CDR3 sequence is 13 residues long. Germline V lookup: CDR1 KGHSH, CDR2 LQKENI. Trimming left V 2 bases short and J 2 bases short, with 7 bases between. In DNA form, the CDR3 reads TGTGCCAGCTCACCAGAAATTCCCTACGAGCAGTACTTC. Its protein is CASSPEIPYEQYF. The full variable domain, rest sourced from reference TRBV18 and TRBJ2-7, is NAGVMQNPRHLVRRRGQEARLRCSPMKGHSHVYWYRQLPEEGLKFMVYLQKENIIDESGMPKERFSAEFPKEGPSILRIQQVVRGDSAAYFCASSPEIPYEQYFGPGTRLTVT.

This chain joins TRBV7-2 and TRBJ2-6, with D unclear. This CDR3 is built from 14 residues. Trimming shortened V by 5 bases and J by 1 base, and 6 bases separated the two germline ends. Germline CDR1 and CDR2: SGHTA and FQGNSA. As DNA, the CDR3 is TGTGCCAGCAGCCCGCATTCTGGGGCCAACGTCCTGACTTTC. It encodes CASSPHSGANVLTF.

The chain employs TRBV5-1 and TRBJ1-6; D might be TRBD1 (5 bases). The CDR3 spans 14 residues. The V gene's germline CDR1 is SGHRS and CDR2 YFSETQ. The V end lost 0 bases, the J end lost 10 bases, and 11 bases lay between the germline ends. Here the CDR3 reads CASSLAGWGSPLHF. As DNA, the CDR3 is TGCGCCAGCAGCTTGGCCGGGTGGGGCTCACCCCTCCACTTT.